This T cell receptor beta chain was documented in a study of T cell responses to AZD1222 COVID-19 vaccine. Germline V gene sequence: CDR1 MDHEN, CDR2 SYDVKM. V lost 5 bases and J 1 base, leaving 2 bases between the germline ends. The CDR3 extends over 11 amino acids. Clones were read by immunoSEQ multiplex PCR, and TCRdb kept only the in-frame ones, dropping some. This table lists over 140,000 clones. This sequence joins TRBV28 and TRBJ1-1, with D unclear. This TCR derives from an adult in good health. The material sequenced was peripheral blood. The DNA of the CDR3 is TGTGCCAGCAGTCAGAACACTGAAGCTTTCTTT. It is translated as CASSQNTEAFF.